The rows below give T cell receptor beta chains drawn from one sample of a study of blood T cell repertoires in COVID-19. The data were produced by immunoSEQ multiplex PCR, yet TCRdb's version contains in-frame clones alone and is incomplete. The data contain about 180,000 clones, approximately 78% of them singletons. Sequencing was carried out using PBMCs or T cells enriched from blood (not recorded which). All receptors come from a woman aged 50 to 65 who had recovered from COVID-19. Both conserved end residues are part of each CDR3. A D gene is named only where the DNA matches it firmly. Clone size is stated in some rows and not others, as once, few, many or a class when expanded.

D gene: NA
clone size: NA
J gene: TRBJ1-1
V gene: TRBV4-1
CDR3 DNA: TGCGCCAGCAGCCCGGGGGGGGGCGTGAACACTGAAGCTTTCTTT
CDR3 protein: CASSPGGGVNTEAFF

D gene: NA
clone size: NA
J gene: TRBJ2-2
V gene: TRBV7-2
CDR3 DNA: TGTGCCAGCAGCTTAGTTGGCGGGTTCAACACCGGGGAGCTGTTTTTT
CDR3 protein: CASSLVGGFNTGELFF

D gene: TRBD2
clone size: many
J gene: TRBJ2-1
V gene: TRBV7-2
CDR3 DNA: TGTGCCAGCAGCTCGGGACTACCTTCGGCTGAGCAGTTCTTC
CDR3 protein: CASSSGLPSAEQFF

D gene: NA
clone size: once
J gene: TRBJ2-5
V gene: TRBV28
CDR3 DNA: TGTGCCATTTCAGGGGCACTGTACCAAGAGACCCAGTACTTC
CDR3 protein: CAISGALYQETQYF

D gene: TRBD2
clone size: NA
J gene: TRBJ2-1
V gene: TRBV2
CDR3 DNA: TGTGCCAGCAGTCAGGGACTAAACTCCTACAATGAGCAGTTCTTC
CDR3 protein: CASSQGLNSYNEQFF

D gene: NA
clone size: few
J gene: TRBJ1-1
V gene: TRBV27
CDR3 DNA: TGTGCCAGCAGTTGGGGAGCGGTGAACACTGAAGCTTTCTTT
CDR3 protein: CASSWGAVNTEAFF

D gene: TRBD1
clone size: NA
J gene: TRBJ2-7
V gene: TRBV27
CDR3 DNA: TGTGCCAGCAGTTTAACAGGGGCGACCTACGAGCAGTACTTC
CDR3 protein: CASSLTGATYEQYF

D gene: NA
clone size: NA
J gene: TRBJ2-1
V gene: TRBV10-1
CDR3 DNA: TGCGCCAGCAGTCAGGGTAGCTCCTACAATGAGCAGTTCTTC
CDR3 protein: CASSQGSSYNEQFF

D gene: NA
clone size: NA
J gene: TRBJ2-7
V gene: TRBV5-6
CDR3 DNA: TGTGCCAACCTTCCTAGGGGGTGGCAACACGAGCAGTACTTC
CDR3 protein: CANLPRGWQHEQYF

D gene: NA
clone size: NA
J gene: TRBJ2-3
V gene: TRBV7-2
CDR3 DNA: TGTGCCAGCAGCTTAGTCGCGGGCACAGATACGCAGTATTTT
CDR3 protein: CASSLVAGTDTQYF

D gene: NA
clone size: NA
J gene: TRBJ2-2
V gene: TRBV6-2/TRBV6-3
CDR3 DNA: TGTGCCAGCAGTTCTAACTTTCTCGGGGAGCTGTTTTTT
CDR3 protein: CASSSNFLGELFF

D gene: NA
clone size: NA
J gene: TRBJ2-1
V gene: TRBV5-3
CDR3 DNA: TGTGCCAGAAGCCGGGAGTTAAGGACCTACAATGAGCAGTTCTTC
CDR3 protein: CARSRELRTYNEQFF

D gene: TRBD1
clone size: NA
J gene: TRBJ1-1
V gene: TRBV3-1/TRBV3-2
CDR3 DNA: TGTGCCAGGGGACAGGAGGAATTTATGAACACTGAAGCTTTCTTT
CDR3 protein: CARGQEEFMNTEAFF

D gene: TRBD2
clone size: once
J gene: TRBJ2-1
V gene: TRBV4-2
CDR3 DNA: TGTGCCAGCAGCCAAGATTTCGGGACTAGCGGTTACAATGAGCAGTTCTTC
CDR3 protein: CASSQDFGTSGYNEQFF

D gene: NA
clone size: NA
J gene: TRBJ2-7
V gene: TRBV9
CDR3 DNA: TGTGCCAGCAGCGTAGGGACTCGCTCCTACGAGCAGTACTTC
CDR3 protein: CASSVGTRSYEQYF

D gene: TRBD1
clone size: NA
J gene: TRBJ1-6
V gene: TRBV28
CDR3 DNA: TGTGCCAGCAGTTTAGCCTGGACAGGGGGTAATTCACCCCTCCACTTT
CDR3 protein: CASSLAWTGGNSPLHF

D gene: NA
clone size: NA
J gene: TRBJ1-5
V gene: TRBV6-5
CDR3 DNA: TGTGCCAGCAGTTACGGAGATCCGCGCAATCAGCCCCAGCATTTT
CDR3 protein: CASSYGDPRNQPQHF

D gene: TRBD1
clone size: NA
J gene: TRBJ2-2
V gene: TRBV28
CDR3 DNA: TGTGCCAGCAGCCCAGGGGGCGCGAACACCGGGGAGCTGTTTTTT
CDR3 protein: CASSPGGANTGELFF

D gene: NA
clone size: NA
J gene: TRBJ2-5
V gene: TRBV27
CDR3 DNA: TGTGCCAGCAGTTTAGGCCCACCGGGTGAGACCCAGTACTTC
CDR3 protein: CASSLGPPGETQYF

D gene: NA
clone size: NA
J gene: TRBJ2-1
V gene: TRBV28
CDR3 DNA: TGTGCCAGCAGCGGGGATTACACTGAGCAGTTCTTC
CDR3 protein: CASSGDYTEQFF

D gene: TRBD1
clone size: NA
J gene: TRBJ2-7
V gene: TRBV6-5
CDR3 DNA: TGTGCCAGCAGAACCGACAGGGCCTACGAGCAGTACTTC
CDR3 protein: CASRTDRAYEQYF

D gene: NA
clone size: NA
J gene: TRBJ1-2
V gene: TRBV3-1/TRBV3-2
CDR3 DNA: TGTGCCAGCAGCCAAGGTTTACAGGGTTTCACCTTC
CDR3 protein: CASSQGLQGFTF